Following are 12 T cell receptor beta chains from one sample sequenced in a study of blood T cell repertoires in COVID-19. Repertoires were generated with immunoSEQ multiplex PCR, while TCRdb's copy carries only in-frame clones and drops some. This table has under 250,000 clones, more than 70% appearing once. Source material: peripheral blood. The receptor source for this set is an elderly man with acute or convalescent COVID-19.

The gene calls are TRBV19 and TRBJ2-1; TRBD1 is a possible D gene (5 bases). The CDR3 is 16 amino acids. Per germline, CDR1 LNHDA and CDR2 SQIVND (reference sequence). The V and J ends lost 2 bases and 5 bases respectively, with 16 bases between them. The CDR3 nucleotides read TGTGCCAGTAGTATAACCCCTCAGCAGGGCCACAATGAGCAGTTCTTC. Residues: CASSITPQQGHNEQFF.

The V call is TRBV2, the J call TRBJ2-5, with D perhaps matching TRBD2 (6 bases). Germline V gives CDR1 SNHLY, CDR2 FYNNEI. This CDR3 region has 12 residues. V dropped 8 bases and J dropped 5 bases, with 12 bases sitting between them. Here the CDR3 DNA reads TGTGCCAGCGCAATCCGGGAGGAGACCCAGTACTTC. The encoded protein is CASAIREETQYF.

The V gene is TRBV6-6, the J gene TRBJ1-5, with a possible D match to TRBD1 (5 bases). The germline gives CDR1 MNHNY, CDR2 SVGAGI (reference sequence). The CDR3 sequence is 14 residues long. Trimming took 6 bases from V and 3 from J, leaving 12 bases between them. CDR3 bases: TGTGCCAGCAGACCCAGACAGAACAATCAGCCCCAGCATTTT. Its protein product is CASRPRQNNQPQHF.

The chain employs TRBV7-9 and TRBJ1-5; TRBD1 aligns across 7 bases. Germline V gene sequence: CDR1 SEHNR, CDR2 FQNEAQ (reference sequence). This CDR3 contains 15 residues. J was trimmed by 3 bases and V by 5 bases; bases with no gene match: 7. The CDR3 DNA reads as TGTGCCAGCAGCCCGACAGGGAATAACAATCAGCCCCAGCATTTT. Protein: CASSPTGNNNQPQHF.

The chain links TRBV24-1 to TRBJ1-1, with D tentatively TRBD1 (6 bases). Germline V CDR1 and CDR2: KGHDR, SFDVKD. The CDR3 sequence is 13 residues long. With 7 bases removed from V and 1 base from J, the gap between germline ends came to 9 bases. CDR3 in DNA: TGTGCCACCAGATCGGACAGGAACACTGAAGCTTTCTTT. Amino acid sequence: CATRSDRNTEAFF.

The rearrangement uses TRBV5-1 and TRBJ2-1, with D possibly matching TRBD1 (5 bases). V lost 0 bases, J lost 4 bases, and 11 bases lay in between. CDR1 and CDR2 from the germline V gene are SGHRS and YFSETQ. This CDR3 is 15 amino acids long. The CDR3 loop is CASSLVGQGYNEQFF. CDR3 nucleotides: TGCGCCAGCAGCTTGGTAGGGCAGGGATACAATGAGCAGTTCTTC.

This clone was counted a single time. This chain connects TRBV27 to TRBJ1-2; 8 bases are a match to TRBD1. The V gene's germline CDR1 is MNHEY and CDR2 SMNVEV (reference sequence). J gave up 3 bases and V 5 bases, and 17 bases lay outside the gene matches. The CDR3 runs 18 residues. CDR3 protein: CASSPIPGSGGLDYGYTF. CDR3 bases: TGTGCCAGCAGTCCGATCCCGGGGTCAGGGGGCCTCGACTATGGCTACACCTTC.

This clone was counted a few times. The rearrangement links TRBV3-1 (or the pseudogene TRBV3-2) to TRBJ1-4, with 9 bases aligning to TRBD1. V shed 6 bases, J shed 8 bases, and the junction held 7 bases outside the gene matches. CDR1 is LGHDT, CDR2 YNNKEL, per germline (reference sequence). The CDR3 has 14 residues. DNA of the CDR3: TGTGCCAGCAGTCTACAGGGGGCCAAGGAAAAACTGTTTTTT. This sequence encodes CASSLQGAKEKLFF.

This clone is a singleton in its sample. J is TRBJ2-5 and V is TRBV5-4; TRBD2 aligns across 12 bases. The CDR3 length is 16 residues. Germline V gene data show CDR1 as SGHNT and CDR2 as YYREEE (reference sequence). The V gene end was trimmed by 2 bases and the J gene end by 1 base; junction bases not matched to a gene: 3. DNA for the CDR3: TGTGCCAGCAGCTTAGGACTAGCGGGACTCCAAGAGACCCAGTACTTC. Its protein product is CASSLGLAGLQETQYF.

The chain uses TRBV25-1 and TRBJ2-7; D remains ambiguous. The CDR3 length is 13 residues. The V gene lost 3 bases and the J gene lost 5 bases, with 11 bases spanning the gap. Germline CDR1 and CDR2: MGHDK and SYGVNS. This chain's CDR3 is CASSDLGAHEQYF. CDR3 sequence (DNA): TGTGCCAGCAGTGATCTAGGTGCCCACGAGCAGTACTTC.

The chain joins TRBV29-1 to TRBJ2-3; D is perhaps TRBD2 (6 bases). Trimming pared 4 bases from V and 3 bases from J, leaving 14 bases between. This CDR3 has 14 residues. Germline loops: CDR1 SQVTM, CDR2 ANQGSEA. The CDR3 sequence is CSVVKGLATDTQYF. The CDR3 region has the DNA TGCAGCGTTGTCAAGGGACTTGCGACAGATACGCAGTATTTT.

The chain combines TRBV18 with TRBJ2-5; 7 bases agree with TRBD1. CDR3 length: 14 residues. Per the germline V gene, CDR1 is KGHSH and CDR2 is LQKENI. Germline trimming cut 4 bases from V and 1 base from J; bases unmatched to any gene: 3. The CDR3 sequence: CASSRGQLQETQYF. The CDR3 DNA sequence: TGTGCCAGCTCACGGGGACAGCTCCAAGAGACCCAGTACTTC.